This T cell receptor (beta chain) was sequenced in a study of shared clonotypes between healthy human individuals. Libraries were prepared by immunoSEQ multiplex PCR; TCRdb keeps only in-frame clonotypes and omits some of them. This sample has about a million clones, with 70% to 80% found just once. V lost 5 bases to trimming and J lost 4 bases, with 11 bases between them. CDR3 length equals 13 residues. The germline V gene has CDR1 SEHNR and CDR2 FQNEAQ (reference sequence). This TCR derives from a man aged 18 to 30 in good health. Some clones in this sample may be carry-over from other donors' samples. The sample taken for sequencing was memory CD4+ T cells from PBMCs. Subset in this sample: CD45RA-negative fraction. The chain employs TRBV7-9 and TRBJ1-1, with D maybe TRBD1 (6 bases). CDR3 loop: CASSQGYGTEAFF. In DNA, the CDR3 is TGTGCCAGCAGCCAGGGGTATGGCACTGAAGCTTTCTTT.